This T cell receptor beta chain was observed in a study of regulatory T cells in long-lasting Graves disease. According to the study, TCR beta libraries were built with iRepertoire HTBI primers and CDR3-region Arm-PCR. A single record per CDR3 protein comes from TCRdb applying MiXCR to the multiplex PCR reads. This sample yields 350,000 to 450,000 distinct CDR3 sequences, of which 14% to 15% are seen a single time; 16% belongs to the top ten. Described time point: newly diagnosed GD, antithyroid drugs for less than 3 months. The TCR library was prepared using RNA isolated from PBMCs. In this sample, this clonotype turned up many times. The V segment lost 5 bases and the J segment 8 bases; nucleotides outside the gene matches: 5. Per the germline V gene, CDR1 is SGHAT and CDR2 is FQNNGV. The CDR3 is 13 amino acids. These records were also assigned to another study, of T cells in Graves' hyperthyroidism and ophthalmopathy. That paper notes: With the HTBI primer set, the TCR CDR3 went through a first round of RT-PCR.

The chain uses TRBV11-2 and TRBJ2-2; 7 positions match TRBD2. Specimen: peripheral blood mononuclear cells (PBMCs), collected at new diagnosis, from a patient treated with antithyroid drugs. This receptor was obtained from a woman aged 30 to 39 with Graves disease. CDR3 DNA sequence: TGTGCCAGCAGCCGGAGCGGGAATGGGGAGCTGTTTTTT. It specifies CASSRSGNGELFF.